The present TCR beta chain was sequenced within a study of blood T cell repertoires in COVID-19. Study-wide context: Samples representing acute and convalescent COVID-19 were sourced from the United States, Italy and Spain. Nucleic acid was either cDNA or gDNA, and it came from T cells, B-cell-depleted T cells, or PBMCs.

Assay: immunoSEQ multiplex PCR; the TCRdb copy retains only in-frame clones and omits some. This repertoire shows around 430,000 clones, about 87% found once; its top ten account for roughly 12%. This CDR3 is 11 amino acids long. Germline V gene lookup returns CDR1 LNHDA and CDR2 SQIVND (reference sequence). The V and J ends lost 10 bases and 9 bases respectively, with 13 bases between them. The sequencing sample was made of peripheral blood. The rearrangement uses TRBV19 and TRBJ2-1, with D possibly TRBD2 on 5 matching bases. This receptor was taken from a woman aged 50 to 60 with COVID-19, enrolled during active disease. The CDR3 reads CAITRSSEQFF. In DNA form, the CDR3 reads TGTGCCATTACTAGGAGTAGTGAGCAGTTCTTC.